These 2 T cell receptor beta chains originate from one sample sequenced in a study of post-analysis software for immune sequencing data. General study points: Comparison of patients with controls showed five TRBV segments more frequent in patients, TRBV5-6, TRBV5-1 and TRBV20-1 among them.

What these receptors recognize is not known. TCR beta cDNA libraries included unique molecular identifiers. From the PCR reads, TCRdb called clonotypes with MiXCR, one entry per CDR3 protein. Of roughly 650,000 distinct CDR3 sequences listed, 59% are singletons. Sequenced: blood. The origin of the receptors is a girl aged 2-10 years with multiple sclerosis.

The J gene is TRBJ2-3, the V gene TRBV7-9; 11 bases agree with TRBD2. Germline assignment: CDR1 SEHNR and CDR2 FQNEAQ (reference sequence). This CDR3 has 17 amino acids. Trimming at V came to 1 base and at J to 4 bases, leaving 7 bases not matched to a gene. DNA of the CDR3: TGTGCCAGCAGCTTAGTCACTAGCGGGAGCTTCGCAGATACGCAGTATTTT. Its protein is CASSLVTSGSFADTQYF.

The V and J genes are TRBV12-3 or TRBV12-4 and TRBJ2-7; D perhaps matches TRBD1 (6 bases). The assigned J gene may be wrong: the sequence end matches TRBJ2-5 better. The CDR3 sequence is 18 residues long. CDR3 loop: CASSLGSGGRVRSETQYF. The CDR3 DNA sequence: TGTGCCAGCAGTTTAGGGTCTGGGGGCAGGGTGAGGTCCGAGACCCAGTACTTC.